This T cell receptor (beta chain) was identified in a study of cytomegalovirus exposure and HLA in healthy donors. PCR amplification relied on 60 Vbeta primers (plus 13 Jbeta primers). TCRdb keeps only in-frame clones here, not all; method: immunoSEQ multiplex PCR. This sample lists approximately 120,000 clones; its ten largest clones have about 2.5%. The TCR was taken from a man in his thirties or forties in good health and CMV-seronegative. The sequencing sample was made of PBMCs.

The chain's CDR3 is CASSQDGLAGHFYEQYF. The CDR3 DNA reads TGTGCCAGCAGCCAAGATGGGCTAGCGGGACATTTCTACGAGCAGTACTTC. J is TRBJ2-7 and V is TRBV4-2, with TRBD2 identical over 9 bases. This CDR3 spans 17 amino acids. Germline V lookup: CDR1 LGHNA, CDR2 YNFKEQ. V lost 0 bases and J lost 3; bases outside the gene matches: 9.